The 13 T cell receptor beta chains below come from one sample, sequenced in a study of blood T cell repertoires in COVID-19. Sequenced by immunoSEQ multiplex PCR; TCRdb stores in-frame clones only, minus some. This sample has about 74,000 clones; around 88% occur once, and the top ten carry 1.9%. Sample: peripheral blood. These TCRs come from a woman aged 80 or older with active or convalescent COVID-19.

V is TRBV5-4 and J is TRBJ2-7, with 8 bases aligning to TRBD2. The CDR3 has 12 amino acids. CDR1 and CDR2 (germline): SGHNT, YYREEE (reference sequence). V lost 4 bases to trimming and J lost 7 bases; unmatched junction nucleotides: 4. CDR3 sequence reads: CASSPSGGEQYF. The CDR3 DNA sequence: TGTGCCAGCAGCCCGTCGGGGGGGGAGCAGTACTTC.

This clone was picked up one time. The genes are TRBV10-3 and TRBJ2-7; D not resolved. The CDR3 runs 14 residues. V shed 0 bases and J shed 3 bases, with 9 bases lying between them. CDR1 is ENHRY, CDR2 SYGVKD, per germline. Written as DNA, the CDR3 is TGTGCCATCAGTGAGTCCGGAGTTGACTACGAGCAGTACTTC. Translated, it gives CAISESGVDYEQYF.

This sequence joins TRBV7-8 and TRBJ1-5; 8 bases match TRBD1. The germline CDR1 and CDR2 sequences are SGHVS and FQNEAQ. V shed 5 bases and J 1 base; nucleotides not matched to a gene: 4. The CDR3 consists of 15 residues. The DNA of the CDR3 is TGTGCCAGCAGCCGGACAGGGAGAAGCAATCAGCCCCAGCATTTT. Translation gives CASSRTGRSNQPQHF. Together with reference TRBV7-8 and TRBJ1-5, the CDR3 gives the full variable domain: GAGVSQSPRYKVAKRGQDVALRCDPISGHVSLFWYQQALGQGPEFLTYFQNEAQLDKSGLPSDRFFAERPEGSVSTLKIQRTQQEDSAVYLCASSRTGRSNQPQHFGDGTRLSIL.

The rearrangement joins TRBV6-5 to TRBJ2-7; weak D call: TRBD2 (6 bases). This CDR3 has 14 residues. The germline V gene has CDR1 MNHEY and CDR2 SVGAGI. V was trimmed by 7 bases and J by 8 bases, leaving 21 bases between them. CDR3 protein: CASKNPGGDKKQYF. CDR3 bases: TGTGCCAGCAAGAACCCCGGCGGGGATAAAAAGCAGTACTTC.

The J gene is TRBJ1-3, the V gene TRBV9; D gene uncertain. Germline loops: CDR1 SGDLS, CDR2 YYNGEE. V lost 0 bases and J lost 4, with 8 bases in between. There are 14 residues in the CDR3. DNA for the CDR3: TGTGCCAGCAGCGTAGAAATCCGGGGAAACACCATATATTTT. Its protein product is CASSVEIRGNTIYF.

V and J are TRBV7-9 and TRBJ2-1, with 7 bases matching TRBD1. The V segment lost 2 bases and the J segment 0 bases; nucleotides outside the gene matches: 4. The CDR3 runs 16 residues. Germline V gene data show CDR1 as SEHNR and CDR2 as FQNEAQ (reference sequence). The CDR3 bases are TGTGCCAGCAGCTTAACAGGGGCCAGCTCCTACAATGAGCAGTTCTTC. The encoded protein is CASSLTGASSYNEQFF.

The V and J genes are TRBV6-5 and TRBJ1-3; TRBD1 might be the D (5 bases). CDR1 is MNHEY, CDR2 SVGAGI, per germline. The CDR3 covers 12 residues. Trimming left V 8 bases short and J 4 bases short, with 9 bases between. DNA for the CDR3: TGTGCCAGCGGGAGGGGCGGAAACACCATATATTTT. It codes for CASGRGGNTIYF.

The chain recombines TRBV29-1 with TRBJ2-1; D gene ambiguous. V was trimmed by 3 bases and J by 0 bases, leaving 12 bases between them. The CDR3 spans 15 residues. Germline CDR1 reads SQVTM; CDR2 reads ANQGSEA. The CDR3 DNA reads TGCAGCGTTGATTCGAGGCAGATCTCCTACAATGAGCAGTTCTTC. Amino acids: CSVDSRQISYNEQFF.

This chain connects TRBV5-5 to TRBJ1-1, with a possible D match to TRBD1 (6 bases). The V and J ends lost 3 bases and 1 base respectively, with 10 bases between them. Germline assignment: CDR1 SGHKS and CDR2 YYEKEE (reference sequence). This CDR3 has 14 residues. The CDR3 DNA sequence: TGTGCCAGCAGCTCAAGGACAGAGAACACTGAAGCTTTCTTT. Residues: CASSSRTENTEAFF. Variable domain in full (rest from reference TRBV5-5 and TRBJ1-1): DAGVTQSPTHLIKTRGQQVTLRCSPISGHKSVSWYQQVLGQGPQFIFQYYEKEERGRGNFPDRFSARQFPNYSSELNVNALLLGDSALYLCASSSRTENTEAFFGQGTRLTVV.

The rearrangement links TRBV2 to TRBJ2-7, with 7 bases matching TRBD1. CDR1 and CDR2 from the germline V gene are SNHLY and FYNNEI. The length of the CDR3 is 15 residues. V dropped 5 bases and J dropped 7; count of bases not matched to a gene: 14. The CDR3 DNA is TGTGCCAGCAGTCAGGGACAGCGGTTCCTATCTGAGCAGTACTTC. Its protein is CASSQGQRFLSEQYF.

For the CDR3, the DNA is TGCGCCAGCAGCTTAGAGACAGGGGGGAAAAACATTCAGTACTTC. Its protein is CASSLETGGKNIQYF. The chain employs TRBV5-1 and TRBJ2-4; TRBD1 agrees at 9 bases. Germline trimming cut 2 bases from V and 4 bases from J; bases unmatched to any gene: 4. The CDR3 has 15 residues. The germline gives CDR1 SGHRS, CDR2 YFSETQ.

This clone has just one count. The chain uses TRBV2 and TRBJ2-2, with 11 nucleotides matching TRBD2. This CDR3 is 15 amino acids long. Germline lookup yields CDR1 SNHLY and CDR2 FYNNEI. V lost 10 bases to trimming and J lost 6 bases; unmatched junction nucleotides: 10. CDR3: CAKRLAGNTAGELFF. The CDR3 DNA reads as TGTGCCAAAAGACTAGCGGGGAATACGGCCGGGGAGCTGTTTTTT.

The chain links TRBV7-9 to TRBJ1-2; D is uncertain. V lost 1 base to trimming and J lost 0 bases, with 3 bases between them. Germline V gene lookup returns CDR1 SEHNR and CDR2 FQNEAQ (reference sequence). CDR3 length: 13 residues. The DNA for the CDR3 is TGTGCCAGCAGCTTAGGAGCTAACTATGGCTACACCTTC. Protein: CASSLGANYGYTF. Variable domain in full (rest from reference TRBV7-9 and TRBJ1-2): DTGVSQNPRHKITKRGQNVTFRCDPISEHNRLYWYRQTLGQGPEFLTYFQNEAQLEKSRLLSDRFSAERPKGSFSTLEIQRTEQGDSAMYLCASSLGANYGYTFGSGTRLTVV.